The source of this T cell receptor beta chain is a study of T cells in Graves' hyperthyroidism and ophthalmopathy. RNA transcripts provided the source from which TCR beta CDR3 regions were amplified. The study used the HTBI primer set for a first-round RT-PCR of the TCR CDR3. TCRdb reprocessed the multiplex PCR reads with MiXCR, giving one entry per CDR3 protein. The data show 480,000 or so distinct CDR3 sequences, with 46% seen just once and approximately 44% held by the top ten. The table lists this clonotype with a few counts. Its target is not known. CDR1 and CDR2 from the germline V gene are ENHRY and SYGVKD. This CDR3 region has 15 residues. V was cut by 0 bases and J by 3 bases, with 11 bases left in between. Points from the study as a whole: Most clonotypes that expanded in the thyroid above 0.001 also showed up in blood. Before onset, ophthalmopathy was predicted by the model a median roughly 6.8 months earlier.

The sequenced sample was peripheral blood or thyroid tissue (not recorded which). The TCR originated in an adult woman with Graves' disease, either hyperthyroidism or ophthalmopathy (not recorded which). J is TRBJ1-2 and V is TRBV10-3, with a tentative D call TRBD1 (5 bases). CDR3 in amino acids: CAISESAGSHYGYTF. CDR3 DNA sequence: TGTGCCATCAGTGAGTCTGCAGGGTCCCACTATGGCTACACCTTC.